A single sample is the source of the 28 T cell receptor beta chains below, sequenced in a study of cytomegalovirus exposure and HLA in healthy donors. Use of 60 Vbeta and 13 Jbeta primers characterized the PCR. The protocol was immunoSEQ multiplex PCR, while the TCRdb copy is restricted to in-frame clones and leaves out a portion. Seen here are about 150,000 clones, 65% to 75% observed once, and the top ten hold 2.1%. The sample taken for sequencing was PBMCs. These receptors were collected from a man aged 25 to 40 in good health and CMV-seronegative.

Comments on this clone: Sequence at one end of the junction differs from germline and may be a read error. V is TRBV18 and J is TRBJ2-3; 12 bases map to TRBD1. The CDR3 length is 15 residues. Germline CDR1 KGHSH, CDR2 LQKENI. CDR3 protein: CTSSPGTGGKDTQYF. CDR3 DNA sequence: TGTACCAGCTCACCAGGGACAGGGGGCAAAGATACGCAGTATTTT.

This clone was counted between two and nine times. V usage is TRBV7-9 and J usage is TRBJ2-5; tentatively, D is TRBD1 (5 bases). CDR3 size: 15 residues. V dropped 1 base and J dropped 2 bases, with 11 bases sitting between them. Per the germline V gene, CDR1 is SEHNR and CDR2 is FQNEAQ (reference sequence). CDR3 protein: CASSLVRQPQETQYF. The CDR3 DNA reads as TGTGCCAGCAGCTTAGTTAGACAGCCTCAAGAGACCCAGTACTTC.

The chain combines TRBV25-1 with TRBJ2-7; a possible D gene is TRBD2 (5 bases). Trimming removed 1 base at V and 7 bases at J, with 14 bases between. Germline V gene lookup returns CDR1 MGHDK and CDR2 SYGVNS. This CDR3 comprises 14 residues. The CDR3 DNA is TGTGCCAGCAGTGAATCAGGAAGACCGGGGGAGCAGTACTTC. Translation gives CASSESGRPGEQYF.

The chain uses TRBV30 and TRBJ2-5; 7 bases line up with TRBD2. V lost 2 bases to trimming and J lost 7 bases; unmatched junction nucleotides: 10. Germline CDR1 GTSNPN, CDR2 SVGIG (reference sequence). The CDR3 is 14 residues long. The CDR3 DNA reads TGTGCCTGGAGTTCGGGGGGTACCTTAGGGACCCAGTACTTC. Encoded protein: CAWSSGGTLGTQYF.

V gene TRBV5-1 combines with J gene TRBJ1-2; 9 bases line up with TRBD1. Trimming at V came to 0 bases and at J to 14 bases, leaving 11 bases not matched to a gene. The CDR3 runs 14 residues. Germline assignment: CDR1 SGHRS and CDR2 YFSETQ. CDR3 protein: CASSLDGTGYGYTF. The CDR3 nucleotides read TGCGCCAGCAGCTTGGATGGGACAGGGTATGGGTATACCTTC.

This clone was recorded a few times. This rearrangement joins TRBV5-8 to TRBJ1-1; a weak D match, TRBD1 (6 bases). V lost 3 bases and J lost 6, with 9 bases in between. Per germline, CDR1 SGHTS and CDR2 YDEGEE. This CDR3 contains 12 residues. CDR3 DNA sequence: TGTGCCAGCAGCTGGGGGGGCGCTGAAGCTTTCTTT. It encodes CASSWGGAEAFF.

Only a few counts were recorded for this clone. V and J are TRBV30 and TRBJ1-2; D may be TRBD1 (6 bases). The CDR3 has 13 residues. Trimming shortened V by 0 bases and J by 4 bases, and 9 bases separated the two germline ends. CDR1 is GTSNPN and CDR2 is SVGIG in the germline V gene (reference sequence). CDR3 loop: CAWSVLGGYGYTF. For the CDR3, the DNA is TGTGCCTGGAGTGTACTAGGGGGCTATGGCTACACCTTC.

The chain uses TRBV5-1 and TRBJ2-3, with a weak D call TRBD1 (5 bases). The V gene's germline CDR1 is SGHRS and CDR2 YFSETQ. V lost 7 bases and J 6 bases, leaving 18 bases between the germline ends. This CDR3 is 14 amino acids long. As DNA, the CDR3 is TGCGCCAGCGGTAGGGGCGGAAGCGACGATACGCAGTATTTT. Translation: CASGRGGSDDTQYF.

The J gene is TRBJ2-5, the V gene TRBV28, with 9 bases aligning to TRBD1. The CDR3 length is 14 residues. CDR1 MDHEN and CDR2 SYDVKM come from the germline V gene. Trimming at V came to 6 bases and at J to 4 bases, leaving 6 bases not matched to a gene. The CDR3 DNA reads TGTGCCAGCAGACTACAGGGGGCAGGAGAGACCCAGTACTTC. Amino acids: CASRLQGAGETQYF. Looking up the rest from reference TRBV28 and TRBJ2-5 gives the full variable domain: DVKVTQSSRYLVKRTGEKVFLECVQDMDHENMFWYRQDPGLGLRLIYFSYDVKMKEKGDIPEGYSVSREKKERFSLILESASTNQTSMYLCASRLQGAGETQYFGPGTRLLVL.

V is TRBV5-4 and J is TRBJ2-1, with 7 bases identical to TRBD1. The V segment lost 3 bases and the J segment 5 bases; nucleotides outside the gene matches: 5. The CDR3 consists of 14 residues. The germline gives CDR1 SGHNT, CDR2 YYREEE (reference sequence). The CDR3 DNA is TGTGCCAGCAGCTCCACAGGGGCGAACAATGAGCAGTTCTTC. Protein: CASSSTGANNEQFF. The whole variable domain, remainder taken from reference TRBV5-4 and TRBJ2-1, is ETGVTQSPTHLIKTRGQQVTLRCSSQSGHNTVSWYQQALGQGPQFIFQYYREEENGRGNFPPRFSGLQFPNYSSELNVNALELDDSALYLCASSSTGANNEQFFGPGTRLTVL.

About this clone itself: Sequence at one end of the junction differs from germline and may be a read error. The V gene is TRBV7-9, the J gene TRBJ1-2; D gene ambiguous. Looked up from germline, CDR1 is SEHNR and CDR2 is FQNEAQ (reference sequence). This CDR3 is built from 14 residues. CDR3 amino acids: CASTQLADNYGYPF. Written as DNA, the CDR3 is TGTGCCAGCACCCAGCTGGCGGATAACTATGGCTACCCCTTC.

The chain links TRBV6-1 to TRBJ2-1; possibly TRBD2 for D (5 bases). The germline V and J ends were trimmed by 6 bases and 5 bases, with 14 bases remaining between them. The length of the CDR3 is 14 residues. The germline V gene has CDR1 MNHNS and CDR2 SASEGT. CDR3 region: CASSRRVNDNEQFF. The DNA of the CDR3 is TGTGCCAGCAGCAGGCGGGTGAACGACAATGAGCAGTTCTTC.

The CDR3 protein is CASSDSYTEAFF. CDR3 DNA sequence: TGTGCCAGCAGTGATAGCTACACTGAAGCTTTCTTT. This chain joins TRBV25-1 and TRBJ1-1; the D is unclear. This CDR3 region has 12 residues. The germline CDR1 and CDR2 sequences are MGHDK and SYGVNS. V dropped 3 bases and J dropped 3 bases, with 5 bases sitting between them.

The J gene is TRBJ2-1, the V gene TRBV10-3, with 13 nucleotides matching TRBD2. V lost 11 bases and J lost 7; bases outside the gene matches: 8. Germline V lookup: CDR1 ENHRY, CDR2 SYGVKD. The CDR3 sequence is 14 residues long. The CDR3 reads CAVTSGGAGNEQFF. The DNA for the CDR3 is TGTGCCGTCACTAGCGGGGGGGCAGGGAATGAGCAGTTCTTC.

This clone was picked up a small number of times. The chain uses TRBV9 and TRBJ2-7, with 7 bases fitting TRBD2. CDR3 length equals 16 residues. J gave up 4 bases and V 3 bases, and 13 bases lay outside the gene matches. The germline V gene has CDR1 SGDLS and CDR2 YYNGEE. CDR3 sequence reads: CASSASGGEGIYEQYF. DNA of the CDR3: TGTGCCAGCAGCGCCTCTGGGGGGGAGGGAATTTACGAGCAGTACTTC. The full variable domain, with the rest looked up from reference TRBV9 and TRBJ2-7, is DSGVTQTPKHLITATGQRVTLRCSPRSGDLSVYWYQQSLDQGLQFLIQYYNGEERAKGNILERFSAQQFPDLHSELNLSSLELGDSALYFCASSASGGEGIYEQYFGPGTRLTVT.

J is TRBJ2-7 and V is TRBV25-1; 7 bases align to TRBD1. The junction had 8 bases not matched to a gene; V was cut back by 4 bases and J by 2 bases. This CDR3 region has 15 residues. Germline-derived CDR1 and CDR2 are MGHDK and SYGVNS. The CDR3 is CASSAATGSTYEQYF. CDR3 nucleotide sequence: TGTGCCAGCAGTGCGGCGACAGGGTCTACCTACGAGCAGTACTTC.

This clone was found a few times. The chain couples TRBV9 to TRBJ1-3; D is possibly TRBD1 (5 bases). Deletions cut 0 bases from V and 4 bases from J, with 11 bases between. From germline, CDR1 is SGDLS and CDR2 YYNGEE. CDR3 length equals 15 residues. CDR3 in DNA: TGTGCCAGCAGCGTAGCTGGACAAGACGGAAACACCATATATTTT. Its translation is CASSVAGQDGNTIYF.

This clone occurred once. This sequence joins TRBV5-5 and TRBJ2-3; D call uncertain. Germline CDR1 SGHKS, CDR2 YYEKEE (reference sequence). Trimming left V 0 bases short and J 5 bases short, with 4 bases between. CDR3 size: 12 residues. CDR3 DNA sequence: TGTGCCAGCAGCTTGGTAGAAGATACGCAGTATTTT. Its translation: CASSLVEDTQYF.

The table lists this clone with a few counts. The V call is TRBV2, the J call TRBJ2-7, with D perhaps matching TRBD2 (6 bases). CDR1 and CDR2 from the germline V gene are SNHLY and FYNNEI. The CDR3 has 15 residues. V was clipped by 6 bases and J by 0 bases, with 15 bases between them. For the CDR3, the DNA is TGTGCCAGCAGCAATCAGGGAGGAGGCTCCTACGAGCAGTACTTC. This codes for CASSNQGGGSYEQYF.

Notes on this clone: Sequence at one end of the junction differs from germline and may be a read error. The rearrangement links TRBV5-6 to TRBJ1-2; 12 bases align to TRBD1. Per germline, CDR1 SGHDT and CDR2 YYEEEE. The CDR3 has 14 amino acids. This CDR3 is CASSLGDRGLGDTF. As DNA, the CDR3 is TGTGCCAGCAGCTTGGGGGACAGGGGGCTTGGCGACACCTTC.

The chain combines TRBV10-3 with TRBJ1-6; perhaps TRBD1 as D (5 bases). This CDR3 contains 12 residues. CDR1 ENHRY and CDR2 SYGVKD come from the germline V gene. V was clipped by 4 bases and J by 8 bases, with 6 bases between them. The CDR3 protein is CAISGGDSPLHF. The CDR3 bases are TGTGCCATCAGTGGGGGGGATTCACCCCTCCACTTT.

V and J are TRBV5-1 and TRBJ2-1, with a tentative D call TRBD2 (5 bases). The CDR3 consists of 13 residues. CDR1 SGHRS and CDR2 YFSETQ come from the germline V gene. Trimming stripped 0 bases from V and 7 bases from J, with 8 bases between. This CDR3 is CASSLGTVNEQFF. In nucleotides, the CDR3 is TGCGCCAGCAGCTTGGGGACTGTGAATGAGCAGTTCTTC.

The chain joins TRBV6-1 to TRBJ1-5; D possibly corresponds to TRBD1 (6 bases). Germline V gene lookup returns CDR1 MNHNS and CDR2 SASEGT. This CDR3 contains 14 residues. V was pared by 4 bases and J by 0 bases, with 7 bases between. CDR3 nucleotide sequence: TGTGCCAGCAGTGTGGGGGCTAGCAATCAGCCCCAGCATTTT. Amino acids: CASSVGASNQPQHF.

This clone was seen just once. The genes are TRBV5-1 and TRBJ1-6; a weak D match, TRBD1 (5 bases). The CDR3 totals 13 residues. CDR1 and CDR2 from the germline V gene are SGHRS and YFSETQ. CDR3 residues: CAYTGAHNSPLHF. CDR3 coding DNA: TGCGCTTACACAGGTGCCCACAATTCACCCCTCCACTTT.

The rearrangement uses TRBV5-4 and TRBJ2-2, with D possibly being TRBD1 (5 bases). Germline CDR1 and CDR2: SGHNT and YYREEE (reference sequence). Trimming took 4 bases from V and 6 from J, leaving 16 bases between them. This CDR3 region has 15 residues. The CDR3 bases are TGTGCCAGCAGCAGCGACAGAGAACAGCCCGGGGAGCTGTTTTTT. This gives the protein CASSSDREQPGELFF.

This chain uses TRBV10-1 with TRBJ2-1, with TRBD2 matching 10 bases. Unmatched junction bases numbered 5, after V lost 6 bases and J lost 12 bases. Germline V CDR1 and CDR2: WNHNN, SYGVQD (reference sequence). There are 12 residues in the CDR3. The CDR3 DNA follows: TGCGCCAGCAGCGTAGCGGGGGGATTGCAGTTCTTC. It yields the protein CASSVAGGLQFF.

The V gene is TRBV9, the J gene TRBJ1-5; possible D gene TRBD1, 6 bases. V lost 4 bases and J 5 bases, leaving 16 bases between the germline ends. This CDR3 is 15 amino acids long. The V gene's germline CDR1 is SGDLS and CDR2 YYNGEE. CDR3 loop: CASSPGTFPDQPQHF. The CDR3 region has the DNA TGTGCCAGCAGCCCCGGGACATTCCCCGATCAGCCCCAGCATTTT.

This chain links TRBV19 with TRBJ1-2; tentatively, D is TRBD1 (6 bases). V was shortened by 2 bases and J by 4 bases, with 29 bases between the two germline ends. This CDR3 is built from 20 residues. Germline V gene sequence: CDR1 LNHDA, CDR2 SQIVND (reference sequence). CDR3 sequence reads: CASSINVRQAVRVGIYGYTF. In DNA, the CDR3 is TGTGCCAGTAGTATAAATGTCCGACAGGCCGTTAGGGTCGGAATCTATGGCTACACCTTC.